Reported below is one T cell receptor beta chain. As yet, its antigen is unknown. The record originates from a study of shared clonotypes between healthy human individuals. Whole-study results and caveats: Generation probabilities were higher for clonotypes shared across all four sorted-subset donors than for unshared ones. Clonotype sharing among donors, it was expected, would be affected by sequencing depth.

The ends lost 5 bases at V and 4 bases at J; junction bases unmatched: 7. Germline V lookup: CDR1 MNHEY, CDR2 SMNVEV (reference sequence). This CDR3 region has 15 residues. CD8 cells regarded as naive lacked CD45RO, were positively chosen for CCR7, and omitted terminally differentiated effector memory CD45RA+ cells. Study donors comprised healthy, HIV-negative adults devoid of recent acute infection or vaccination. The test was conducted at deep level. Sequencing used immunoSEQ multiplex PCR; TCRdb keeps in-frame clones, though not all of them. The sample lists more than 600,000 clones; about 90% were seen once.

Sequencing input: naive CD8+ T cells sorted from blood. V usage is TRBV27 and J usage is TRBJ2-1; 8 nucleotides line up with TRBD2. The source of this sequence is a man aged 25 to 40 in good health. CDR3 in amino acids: CASSPSAGGYNEQFF. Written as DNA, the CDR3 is TGTGCCAGCAGTCCCTCGGCGGGAGGATACAATGAGCAGTTCTTC.